The following is a T cell receptor beta chain sequence with its context. Antigen: not known. The method was immunoSEQ multiplex PCR; TCRdb's version includes in-frame clones alone and lacks a portion of them. The table shows about 76,000 clones, with about three quarters occurring only once. The data were taken from a study of T cell responses to AZD1222 COVID-19 vaccine. Study findings and constraints: Baseline serostatus was positive in only six AZD1222 recipients. It was only after the peak T cell response that any repertoires were sampled.

The sequencing here drew on peripheral blood, taken 28 days after the second dose of the MenACWY control vaccine. This clonotype was sampled from an adult who received the MenACWY meningococcal vaccine as a control.

This CDR3 reads CASSFSGRRRITEAFF. In nucleotides, the CDR3 is TGTGCCAGCAGTTTTTCCGGGCGAAGAAGGATCACTGAAGCTTTCTTT. This chain uses TRBV27 with TRBJ1-1; the D is unclear. V was trimmed by 3 bases and J by 4 bases, leaving 18 bases between them. Germline CDR1 is MNHEY and CDR2 is SMNVEV (reference sequence). This CDR3 comprises 16 residues.